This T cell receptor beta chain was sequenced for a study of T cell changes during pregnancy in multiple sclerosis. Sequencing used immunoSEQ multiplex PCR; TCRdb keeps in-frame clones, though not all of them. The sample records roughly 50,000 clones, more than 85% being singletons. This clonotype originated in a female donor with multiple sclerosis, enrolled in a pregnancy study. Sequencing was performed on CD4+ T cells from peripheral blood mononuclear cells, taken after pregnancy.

The DNA of the CDR3 is TGTGCCAGCAGTTACTCGAAGACGGGGGTGGCGACTGAAGCTTTCTTT. Its translation: CASSYSKTGVATEAFF. The rearrangement uses TRBV6-5 and TRBJ1-1, with TRBD1 as a possible D gene (5 bases). The CDR3 runs 16 residues. V lost 0 bases and J 5 bases, leaving 16 bases between the germline ends. CDR1 is MNHEY and CDR2 is SVGAGI in the germline V gene.